These T cell receptor beta chains were read from a single sample in a study of cytomegalovirus exposure and HLA in healthy donors. Only in-frame clones appear in the TCRdb table, and some are missing; sequencing was by immunoSEQ multiplex PCR. The sample lists some 180,000 clones; approximately 90% were seen once. The sample consisted of PBMCs. These receptors were collected from a boy younger than 10 in good health and CMV-seronegative. Each CDR3 is given with its conserved first and last residue. Fields, in order: J gene, V gene, clone size, D gene, CDR3 length, CDR3 protein, CDR3 DNA. The D gene is left open where the match is weak. The size of a clone is reported for some rows only, either as once, few or many, or as a class for expanded clones.

j_call: TRBJ2-6
v_call: TRBV28
clone_size: NA
d_call: NA
cdr3_length: 13
cdr3_aa: CASSRAGANVLTF
cdr3_nt: TGTGCCAGCTCCCGGGCTGGGGCCAACGTCCTGACTTTC

j_call: TRBJ1-3
v_call: TRBV7-6
clone_size: NA
d_call: TRBD1
cdr3_length: 14
cdr3_aa: CASSEQGAGNTIYF
cdr3_nt: TGTGCCAGCAGCGAACAGGGGGCTGGAAACACCATATATTTT

j_call: TRBJ1-1
v_call: TRBV27
clone_size: NA
d_call: TRBD1
cdr3_length: 13
cdr3_aa: CASSLRTGAEAFF
cdr3_nt: TGTGCCAGCAGTTTAAGGACAGGAGCTGAAGCTTTCTTT

j_call: TRBJ2-7
v_call: TRBV18
clone_size: NA
d_call: NA
cdr3_length: 13
cdr3_aa: CASSLAQGYEQYF
cdr3_nt: TGTGCCAGCTCACTCGCACAGGGCTACGAGCAGTACTTC

j_call: TRBJ1-5
v_call: TRBV4-1
clone_size: once
d_call: NA
cdr3_length: 16
cdr3_aa: CASSQTPGTLNQPQHF
cdr3_nt: TGCGCCAGCAGCCAGACGCCCGGGACACTCAATCAGCCCCAGCATTTT

j_call: TRBJ2-5
v_call: TRBV11-3
clone_size: NA
d_call: NA
cdr3_length: 13
cdr3_aa: CASSLGPGATQYF
cdr3_nt: TGTGCCAGCAGCTTAGGTCCGGGAGCGACCCAGTACTTC

j_call: TRBJ1-2
v_call: TRBV15
clone_size: NA
d_call: NA
cdr3_length: 12
cdr3_aa: CATSGSSYGYTF
cdr3_nt: TGTGCCACCAGCGGCAGTTCCTATGGCTACACCTTC

j_call: TRBJ2-7
v_call: TRBV5-6
clone_size: NA
d_call: NA
cdr3_length: 15
cdr3_aa: CASSLARQAAYEQYF
cdr3_nt: TGTGCCAGCAGCTTGGCCCGACAGGCAGCCTACGAGCAGTACTTC

j_call: TRBJ2-3
v_call: TRBV9
clone_size: NA
d_call: TRBD2
cdr3_length: 16
cdr3_aa: CASSVPLAASTDTQYF
cdr3_nt: TGTGCCAGCAGCGTGCCACTAGCGGCAAGCACAGATACGCAGTATTTT

j_call: TRBJ2-2
v_call: TRBV5-1
clone_size: NA
d_call: TRBD2
cdr3_length: 17
cdr3_aa: CASSVTSGGPGTGELFF
cdr3_nt: TGCGCCAGCAGCGTGACTAGCGGGGGGCCGGGCACCGGGGAGCTGTTTTTT

j_call: TRBJ2-3
v_call: TRBV29-1
clone_size: NA
d_call: NA
cdr3_length: 12
cdr3_aa: CSVEGSETVQYF
cdr3_nt: TGCAGCGTTGAGGGTAGCGAGACTGTACAGTATTTT

j_call: TRBJ2-1
v_call: TRBV14
clone_size: NA
d_call: TRBD2
cdr3_length: 15
cdr3_aa: CASRSRLAGESEQFF
cdr3_nt: TGTGCCAGCAGATCTAGACTAGCGGGAGAGAGTGAGCAGTTCTTC

j_call: TRBJ2-1
v_call: TRBV6-1
clone_size: NA
d_call: NA
cdr3_length: 10
cdr3_aa: CASTAGEQFF
cdr3_nt: TGTGCCAGCACGGCCGGGGAGCAGTTCTTC

j_call: TRBJ1-1
v_call: TRBV5-1
clone_size: NA
d_call: NA
cdr3_length: 14
cdr3_aa: CASSLDRRGTEAFF
cdr3_nt: TGCGCCAGCAGCTTGGACAGGCGGGGCACTGAAGCTTTCTTT

j_call: TRBJ2-3
v_call: TRBV29-1
clone_size: NA
d_call: TRBD1
cdr3_length: 17
cdr3_aa: CSVEDLPGTGVTDTQYF
cdr3_nt: TGCAGCGTTGAAGATCTTCCGGGGACAGGGGTCACAGATACGCAGTATTTT

j_call: TRBJ2-7
v_call: TRBV15
clone_size: NA
d_call: NA
cdr3_length: 14
cdr3_aa: CATSREGLAYEQYF
cdr3_nt: TGTGCCACCAGCAGAGAAGGTCTAGCTTACGAGCAGTACTTC

j_call: TRBJ2-2
v_call: TRBV5-1
clone_size: NA
d_call: TRBD1
cdr3_length: 16
cdr3_aa: CASSFGTGGATGELFF
cdr3_nt: TGCGCCAGCAGTTTCGGGACAGGGGGGGCCACCGGGGAGCTGTTTTTT

j_call: TRBJ2-5
v_call: TRBV27
clone_size: NA
d_call: TRBD2
cdr3_length: 17
cdr3_aa: CASSLSGLVRTQETQYF
cdr3_nt: TGTGCCAGCAGTTTATCGGGACTAGTCAGAACTCAAGAGACCCAGTACTTC

j_call: TRBJ1-1
v_call: TRBV19
clone_size: NA
d_call: TRBD1
cdr3_length: 16
cdr3_aa: CASRPSRDRGNTEAFF
cdr3_nt: TGTGCCAGTAGACCCTCCCGGGACAGGGGGAACACTGAAGCTTTCTTT

j_call: TRBJ1-5
v_call: TRBV9
clone_size: NA
d_call: TRBD1
cdr3_length: 13
cdr3_aa: CASSARQGGPQHF
cdr3_nt: TGTGCCAGCAGCGCCCGACAGGGCGGGCCCCAGCATTTT

j_call: TRBJ2-1
v_call: TRBV6-6
clone_size: NA
d_call: NA
cdr3_length: 13
cdr3_aa: CASINGGGNEQFF
cdr3_nt: TGTGCCAGCATCAACGGGGGAGGCAATGAGCAGTTCTTC

j_call: TRBJ2-3
v_call: TRBV9
clone_size: NA
d_call: NA
cdr3_length: 13
cdr3_aa: CASSVPGGGTQYF
cdr3_nt: TGTGCCAGCAGCGTCCCAGGGGGAGGTACGCAGTATTTT

j_call: TRBJ2-6
v_call: TRBV7-9
clone_size: NA
d_call: NA
cdr3_length: 15
cdr3_aa: CSSIPPGSGANVLTF
cdr3_nt: TGTTCCAGCATCCCCCCCGGCTCTGGGGCCAACGTCCTGACTTTC

j_call: TRBJ1-1
v_call: TRBV10-3
clone_size: NA
d_call: NA
cdr3_length: 18
cdr3_aa: CAISETPQGMVIVAEAFF
cdr3_nt: TGTGCCATCAGTGAGACCCCCCAGGGGATGGTGATAGTGGCTGAAGCTTTCTTT

j_call: TRBJ2-5
v_call: TRBV2
clone_size: NA
d_call: TRBD1
cdr3_length: 15
cdr3_aa: CASKNQGTDGETQYF
cdr3_nt: TGTGCCAGCAAAAACCAAGGGACAGATGGAGAGACCCAGTACTTC

j_call: TRBJ1-2
v_call: TRBV2
clone_size: NA
d_call: NA
cdr3_length: 14
cdr3_aa: CASSEGQTYYGYTF
cdr3_nt: TGTGCCAGCAGTGAAGGACAAACGTACTATGGCTACACCTTC

j_call: TRBJ2-5
v_call: TRBV27
clone_size: NA
d_call: TRBD2
cdr3_length: 16
cdr3_aa: CASSQGLAGEAETQYF
cdr3_nt: TGTGCCAGCAGTCAGGGACTAGCGGGAGAGGCAGAGACCCAGTACTTC

j_call: TRBJ2-1
v_call: TRBV19
clone_size: NA
d_call: TRBD1
cdr3_length: 15
cdr3_aa: CASSPSEGGINEQFF
cdr3_nt: TGTGCCAGTAGCCCGAGTGAAGGGGGCATAAATGAGCAGTTCTTC

j_call: TRBJ2-2
v_call: TRBV4-1
clone_size: NA
d_call: NA
cdr3_length: 14
cdr3_aa: CASSQAQRTGELFF
cdr3_nt: TGCGCCAGCAGCCAAGCGCAGCGGACCGGGGAGCTGTTTTTT

j_call: TRBJ1-5
v_call: TRBV6-5
clone_size: NA
d_call: TRBD1
cdr3_length: 15
cdr3_aa: CASSARDRGVQPQHF
cdr3_nt: TGTGCCAGCAGCGCCCGGGACAGGGGTGTTCAGCCCCAGCATTTT

j_call: TRBJ1-2
v_call: TRBV10-2
clone_size: NA
d_call: NA
cdr3_length: 11
cdr3_aa: CASSNYGGYTF
cdr3_nt: TGCGCCAGTAGTAACTATGGCGGCTACACCTTC

j_call: TRBJ1-4
v_call: TRBV19
clone_size: NA
d_call: NA
cdr3_length: 13
cdr3_aa: CASSLSANEKLFF
cdr3_nt: TGTGCCAGTAGTTTGTCGGCTAATGAAAAACTGTTTTTT

j_call: TRBJ1-1
v_call: TRBV5-5
clone_size: NA
d_call: TRBD1
cdr3_length: 15
cdr3_aa: CASSSGQARNTEAFF
cdr3_nt: TGTGCCAGCAGCTCAGGACAGGCGCGAAACACTGAAGCTTTCTTT

j_call: TRBJ2-7
v_call: TRBV6-5
clone_size: few
d_call: TRBD1
cdr3_length: 13
cdr3_aa: CASRRQGAYEQYF
cdr3_nt: TGTGCCAGCAGGCGGCAGGGGGCCTACGAGCAGTACTTC

j_call: TRBJ2-1
v_call: TRBV7-3
clone_size: NA
d_call: TRBD1
cdr3_length: 15
cdr3_aa: CASSLDRGTYNEQFF
cdr3_nt: TGTGCCAGCAGCCTCGACAGGGGAACCTACAATGAGCAGTTCTTC

j_call: TRBJ2-4
v_call: TRBV5-6
clone_size: NA
d_call: NA
cdr3_length: 16
cdr3_aa: CASSSGTQVPMDIQYF
cdr3_nt: TGTGCCAGCAGCTCTGGGACACAAGTTCCTATGGACATTCAGTACTTC

j_call: TRBJ1-1
v_call: TRBV5-4
clone_size: NA
d_call: TRBD1
cdr3_length: 14
cdr3_aa: CASTKDRGLSEAFF
cdr3_nt: TGTGCCAGCACCAAGGACAGGGGGCTCTCTGAAGCTTTCTTT

j_call: TRBJ2-7
v_call: TRBV30
clone_size: NA
d_call: TRBD1
cdr3_length: 14
cdr3_aa: CAWSDGQDSYEQYF
cdr3_nt: TGTGCCTGGAGTGACGGACAGGACTCCTACGAGCAGTACTTC

j_call: TRBJ1-2
v_call: TRBV11-2
clone_size: NA
d_call: NA
cdr3_length: 14
cdr3_aa: CASSLKGRDYGYTF
cdr3_nt: TGTGCCAGCAGCTTAAAAGGCCGGGATTATGGCTACACCTTC

j_call: TRBJ1-6
v_call: TRBV4-1
clone_size: NA
d_call: NA
cdr3_length: 15
cdr3_aa: CASSQPGAADSPLHF
cdr3_nt: TGCGCCAGCAGCCAGCCGGGAGCCGCGGATTCACCCCTCCACTTT

j_call: TRBJ1-2
v_call: TRBV6-5
clone_size: NA
d_call: NA
cdr3_length: 15
cdr3_aa: CASSYSRDGRGGYTF
cdr3_nt: TGTGCCAGCAGTTACTCGCGGGACGGTCGAGGGGGCTACACCTTC